Given below is one T cell receptor beta chain in context. These data come from a study of patients and donors after allogeneic stem cell transplantation. The CDR3 has 15 residues. V lost 0 bases to trimming and J lost 2 bases, with 11 bases between them. Germline CDR1 SGDLS, CDR2 YYNGEE. Via MiXCR, TCRdb re-called the RT-PCR reads, giving one row per CDR3 protein. The data contain some 230,000 distinct CDR3 sequences, roughly an eighth of them singletons. The rearrangement uses TRBV9 and TRBJ1-1; D uncertain. The TCR was taken from a human donor who was either an allogeneic HSCT recipient or a stem cell or donor lymphocyte infusion donor (not recorded which). It is not recorded whose cells these are; they may come from a transplant donor. Specimen: blood, either unsorted or a sorted T cell fraction (not recorded which). The CDR3 loop reads CASSVDPTRNTEAFF. The CDR3 bases are TGTGCCAGCAGCGTAGATCCCACCCGTAACACTGAAGCTTTCTTT.